These 2 T cell receptor beta chains were all obtained from the same sample, sequenced in a study of T cells in Graves' hyperthyroidism and ophthalmopathy (dated by TCRdb to between 2017 and 2020). Library generation was performed with multiplex PCR. The sequencer was an Illumina HiSeq 2000. The TCR beta CDR3 regions were amplified from RNA transcripts. A first-round RT-PCR of the TCR CDR3 used the HTBI primer set with the Qiagen OneStep RT-PCR kit. TCRdb passed the public sequencing reads through fastp at Q25 and MiXCR, retaining productive beta sequences. Each entry merges the rows of one CDR3 protein and shows their most common DNA and genes. The sample table records under 400,000 distinct CDR3 sequences; around 23% of these occur just once. About 50% of the sample goes to the ten largest clones. Sequencing was performed on blood. The origin of the receptors is a woman between 50 and 59 years old with Graves' hyperthyroidism.

A single count supports this clonotype. The chain employs TRBV7-2 and TRBJ1-2; no definite D call. Between the trimmed V and J ends, which lost 1 base and 4 bases, there was a span of 7 bases. The CDR3 runs 13 residues. In germline, CDR1 is SGHTA, CDR2 FQGNSA. CDR3 DNA: TGTGCCAGCAGCTTAGGAAGGACCTATGGCTACACCTTC. Protein product: CASSLGRTYGYTF.

The chain recombines TRBV5-1 with TRBJ2-2; 13 bases map to TRBD2. V lost 3 bases, J lost 10 bases, and 3 bases stayed unmatched. The germline gives CDR1 SGHRS, CDR2 YFSETQ. CDR3 length: 14 residues. In DNA form, the CDR3 reads TGCGCCAGCAGCTGGACTAGCGGGAGTGAGGAGCTGTTTTTT. As protein: CASSWTSGSEELFF. Together with reference TRBV5-1 and TRBJ2-2, the CDR3 gives the full variable domain: KAGVTQTPRYLIKTRGQQVTLSCSPISGHRSVSWYQQTPGQGLQFLFEYFSETQRNKGNFPGRFSGRQFSNSRSEMNVSTLELGDSALYLCASSWTSGSEELFFGEGSRLTVL.